This TCR beta chain was retrieved from a study of blood T cell repertoires in COVID-19. Looked up from germline, CDR1 is MNHEY and CDR2 is SVGEGT. V was pared by 4 bases and J by 3 bases, with 10 bases between. The CDR3 length is 13 residues. Authors' data handling: How many nucleated cells were present was estimated from reference gene primer amplification. Clones were sequenced by immunoSEQ multiplex PCR, and TCRdb holds only the in-frame ones, with some missing. V, J and clone size reflect that table, while D and trimming were determined from the DNA. The data contain some 270,000 clones, nearly 90% of them singletons.

The V gene is TRBV6-2 or TRBV6-3, the J gene TRBJ2-7, with TRBD1 as a possible D gene (6 bases). The sequence derives from a woman aged 60-70 years with COVID-19, enrolled during active disease. The sequencing sample was made of peripheral blood. CDR3 DNA: TGTGCCAGCAGTTGGGGGCTGTTCTACGAGCAGTACTTC. Its protein product is CASSWGLFYEQYF.